The 5 T cell receptor beta chains reported below all come from one sample, sequenced in a study of T cells in Graves' hyperthyroidism and ophthalmopathy. Amplification of TCR beta CDR3 regions was performed using RNA transcripts as template. A first-round RT-PCR of the TCR CDR3 used the HTBI primer set. Each CDR3 protein is one row after TCRdb ran MiXCR on the multiplex PCR reads. This sample yields around 800,000 distinct CDR3 sequences, of which around 38% are seen a single time; about 8.9% belongs to the top ten. Specimen: blood. All receptors come from a man between 18 and 35 years old with Graves' hyperthyroidism.

In regard to this clonotype: A much bigger clone sits one base away, suggesting this may be a read error. The chain combines TRBV12-3 or TRBV12-4 with TRBJ1-2, with a weak D call TRBD1 (6 bases). The CDR3 consists of 14 residues. V was cut by 4 bases and J by 10 bases, with 19 bases left in between. The DNA for the CDR3 is TGTGCCAGCAGTTCCGGGGGCCGGCAGTACGTCTACACCTTC. This translates into CASSSGGRQYVYTF.

J is TRBJ1-5 and V is TRBV19; TRBD1 agrees at 10 bases. CDR3 length: 19 amino acids. After removal of 4 bases from V and 2 bases from J, the junction contained 14 bases not matched to a gene. CDR1 and CDR2 from the germline V gene are LNHDA and SQIVND (reference sequence). The CDR3 here is CASSSYRLGTGAGNQPQHF. DNA for the CDR3: TGTGCCAGTAGTAGCTATAGATTAGGGACAGGGGCGGGCAATCAGCCCCAGCATTTT.

This clonotype was picked up a small number of times. V is TRBV6-5 and J is TRBJ1-1; D not resolved. Germline loops: CDR1 MNHEY, CDR2 SVGAGI. V lost 6 bases, J lost 6 bases, and 14 bases lay in between. The CDR3 is 13 residues long. The CDR3 region is CASSPNPQAEAFF. The CDR3 DNA follows: TGTGCCAGCAGCCCCAACCCCCAAGCTGAAGCTTTCTTT.

J is TRBJ1-1 and V is TRBV24-1; D gene uncertain. V lost 10 bases, J lost 0 bases, and 14 bases lay in between. The CDR3 loop spans 14 amino acids. The germline V gene encodes CDR1 KGHDR and CDR2 SFDVKD. CDR3 nucleotide sequence: TGTGCCACGCCCGGGCGGAGGTTGAACACTGAAGCTTTCTTT. Protein product: CATPGRRLNTEAFF.

In its sample, this clonotype was seen many times. The CDR3 spells CSVSTGANTEAFF. The CDR3 region has the DNA TGCAGCGTGTCCACCGGGGCGAACACTGAAGCTTTCTTT. This chain joins TRBV29-1 and TRBJ1-1; possible D gene TRBD1, 5 bases. Germline CDR1 SQVTM, CDR2 ANQGSEA. V dropped 6 bases and J dropped 1 base, with 12 bases sitting between them. This CDR3 contains 13 residues.